The T cell receptor delta chain described here comes from a study of Vδ1+ human thymocytes. General study points: Highly polyclonal TRG and TRD repertoires with Gaussian CDR3 length distributions appeared in thymus.

The template was reverse-transcribed extracted RNA. CDR3 amplicons came from multiplex PCR with pooled V-gene forward and constant-region reverse primers. TCRdb repeated clone calling on the multiplex PCR reads with CATT. The table includes more than 50,000 delta-chain clones, approximately 15% detected once. The CDR3 has 21 amino acids. The germline CDR1 and CDR2 sequences are TSWWSYY and QGS. V lost 5 bases, J lost 0 bases, and 18 bases stayed unmatched. Alphabeta T cells were depleted, then CD3+ Vdelta1+ Vdelta2- thymocytes were FACS-sorted. With regard to this clone: No antigen is known for it.

The TCR originated in a boy under two years old who had congenital heart surgery. The chain has TRDV1 and TRDJ1; 13 bases agree with TRDD3. Sequenced input: Vdelta1+ gamma-delta thymocytes from the thymus. The subset: FACS-sorted CD3+ TCRalphabeta- TCRVdelta1+ TCRVdelta2- thymocytes. This chain's CDR3 is CALGSGLPNWGIRADTDKLIF. In DNA, the CDR3 is TGTGCTCTTGGGAGTGGCCTCCCTAACTGGGGGATACGCGCAGACACCGATAAACTCATCTTT.